This TCR beta chain was recovered during a study of beta chain features in type 1 diabetes. Study outcomes and limitations: Type 1 diabetes patients had fewer VDJ junction insertions and more deletions. Researchers report that Type 1 diabetes patients had moderately but significantly shorter TCRB CDR3s across all four CD4+ subsets. The analysis here could not establish whether HLA type shapes TCRB rearrangement.

Purities over 98% were achieved in all sorted populations. The CDR3 runs 15 residues. Trimming stripped 0 bases from V and 0 bases from J, with 8 bases between. Germline V gene data show CDR1 as SGDLS and CDR2 as YYNGEE. This clone was observed a few times. Antigen unknown. Expressed TCRB transcripts were sequenced, since all the RNA that had been isolated was reverse transcribed. The protocol was immunoSEQ multiplex PCR, while the TCRdb copy is restricted to in-frame clones and leaves out a portion. The data contain 900,000 or so clones, around a sixth of them seen just once; the ten biggest clones take up 0.02% to 0.03%.

This clonotype was sampled from a woman under 30 in good health. The chain carries TRBV9 and TRBJ2-3; D is ambiguous. Sequencing was carried out using naive CD4+ T cells from blood. The CDR3 loop is CASSVARVSTDTQYF. The DNA for the CDR3 is TGTGCCAGCAGCGTAGCAAGGGTCAGCACAGATACGCAGTATTTT.